The 32 T cell receptor beta chains below were found in one sample sequenced in a study of blood T cell repertoires in COVID-19. Profiled with immunoSEQ multiplex PCR; TCRdb holds only in-frame clones, not every one. This sample carries roughly 200,000 clones, around 85% of them seen once, and the ten largest clones take roughly 12%. What was sequenced was peripheral blood. The receptors were gathered from a man aged 50 or older who had recovered from COVID-19.

V gene TRBV19 combines with J gene TRBJ2-2; TRBD2 matches at 7 bases. Trimming cost V 7 bases and J 3 bases; bases outside gene matches: 8. Germline V CDR1 and CDR2: LNHDA, SQIVND (reference sequence). The CDR3 length is 15 residues. The CDR3 coding sequence is TGTGCCAGTAACGGAGCGGGACGTCACACCGGGGAGCTGTTTTTT. Protein sequence: CASNGAGRHTGELFF. Based on the CDR3 plus reference TRBV19 and TRBJ2-2, the full variable domain is DGGITQSPKYLFRKEGQNVTLSCEQNLNHDAMYWYRQDPGQGLRLIYYSQIVNDFQKGDIAEGYSVSREKKESFPLTVTSAQKNPTAFYLCASNGAGRHTGELFFGEGSRLTVL.

V usage is TRBV3-1 (or the pseudogene TRBV3-2) and J usage is TRBJ1-2, with a weak D call TRBD1 (5 bases). The germline CDR1 and CDR2 sequences are LGHDT and YNNKEL (reference sequence). The CDR3 is 16 amino acids. Trimming shortened V by 1 base and J by 3 bases, and 15 bases separated the two germline ends. CDR3 protein: CASSQVPVGGDYGYTF. CDR3 nucleotide sequence: TGTGCCAGCAGCCAAGTCCCAGTTGGGGGGGACTATGGCTACACCTTC.

J is TRBJ2-2 and V is TRBV5-1; TRBD2 is a possible D gene (6 bases). Trimming removed 4 bases from V and 9 bases from J, with 13 bases in between. Looked up from germline, CDR1 is SGHRS and CDR2 is YFSETQ. This CDR3 comprises 13 residues. CDR3 nucleotide sequence: TGCGCCAGCAGCGCGGAGGGGTTTCGGGAGCTGTTTTTT. Its protein product is CASSAEGFRELFF.

The chain uses TRBV19 and TRBJ2-2; 9 bases line up with TRBD1. Per the germline V gene, CDR1 is LNHDA and CDR2 is SQIVND (reference sequence). V trimming: 8 bases; J trimming: 5 bases; junction bases outside the gene matches: 6. CDR3 length: 14 residues. CDR3 in DNA: TGTGCCAGTGCCGGGACAGGGCGAACCGGGGAGCTGTTTTTT. It codes for CASAGTGRTGELFF.

The V call is TRBV2, the J call TRBJ1-3, with unresolved D. The V and J ends lost 4 bases and 2 bases respectively, with 6 bases between them. This CDR3 spans 13 amino acids. The germline CDR1 and CDR2 sequences are SNHLY and FYNNEI. The chain's CDR3 is CASSVLPGNTIYF. In nucleotides, the CDR3 is TGTGCCAGCAGTGTCCTTCCTGGAAACACCATATATTTT.

In its sample, this clone was seen many times. The genes are TRBV4-2 and TRBJ2-7; D uncertain. The CDR3 length is 15 residues. Germline V gene lookup returns CDR1 LGHNA and CDR2 YNFKEQ. V gave up 1 base and J gave up 0 bases, with 10 bases separating them. The CDR3 loop is CASSQVTESSYEQYF. The CDR3 nucleotides are TGTGCCAGCAGCCAAGTGACGGAGAGCTCCTACGAGCAGTACTTC.

The gene calls are TRBV6-5 and TRBJ2-5; the match to TRBD2 covers 7 bases. The junction had 11 bases not matched to a gene; V was cut back by 6 bases and J by 4 bases. The CDR3 runs 15 residues. Germline-derived CDR1 and CDR2 are MNHEY and SVGAGI. CDR3 region: CASSWGGGRAETQYF. The CDR3 nucleotides are TGTGCCAGCAGCTGGGGGGGAGGGAGGGCAGAGACCCAGTACTTC.

This chain joins TRBV27 and TRBJ2-7, with a possible D match to TRBD2 (5 bases). The germline V gene has CDR1 MNHEY and CDR2 SMNVEV (reference sequence). This CDR3 is 13 amino acids long. Trimming pared 4 bases from V and 6 bases from J, leaving 13 bases between. CDR3 sequence (DNA): TGTGCCAGCAGTTCTCCCGTGAGGGTCGAGCAGTACTTC. Its translation is CASSSPVRVEQYF.

V gene TRBV5-4 combines with J gene TRBJ1-2, with 12 bases identical to TRBD1. From germline, CDR1 is SGHNT and CDR2 YYREEE (reference sequence). V lost 4 bases to trimming and J lost 4 bases; unmatched junction nucleotides: 11. CDR3 size: 17 residues. CDR3 protein: CASSVGTGGAGGYGYTF. For the CDR3, the DNA is TGTGCCAGCAGCGTGGGGACAGGGGGCGCGGGTGGCTATGGCTACACCTTC.

Regarding this clone: Germline and junction disagree at one end, which may indicate a read error. V and J are TRBV6-5 and TRBJ2-7; 7 bases are a match to TRBD2. Germline assignment: CDR1 MNHEY and CDR2 SVGAGI. CDR3 size: 15 residues. Here the CDR3 DNA reads TGTGCCAGCAGGTACTATCTAGCGGCGGCCTACGAGCAGTACTTC. Residues: CASRYYLAAAYEQYF.

The V and J genes are TRBV4-3 and TRBJ2-2; D is undetermined. V was clipped by 4 bases and J by 6 bases, with 15 bases between them. The CDR3 runs to 15 residues. In germline, CDR1 is LGHNA, CDR2 YSLEER. This CDR3 is CASSRNFLFPGELFF. The CDR3 coding sequence is TGCGCCAGCAGCCGAAACTTCCTCTTTCCCGGGGAGCTGTTTTTT.

The chain's CDR3 is CAISAGGSNQPQHF. The CDR3 DNA sequence: TGTGCCATCTCGGCCGGGGGAAGCAATCAGCCCCAGCATTTT. The J gene is TRBJ1-5, the V gene TRBV10-3; a weak D match, TRBD1 (5 bases). This CDR3 has 14 residues. Trimming left V 8 bases short and J 1 base short, with 12 bases between. Germline V lookup: CDR1 ENHRY, CDR2 SYGVKD.

V and J are TRBV9 and TRBJ1-3, with 7 bases identical to TRBD1. Germline loops: CDR1 SGDLS, CDR2 YYNGEE. The CDR3 covers 17 residues. V was pared by 0 bases and J by 0 bases, with 6 bases of the junction left unmatched. CDR3 amino acids: CASSVAHRGDSGNTIYF. The CDR3 DNA follows: TGTGCCAGCAGCGTAGCCCACAGGGGTGACTCTGGAAACACCATATATTTT. The variable domain in full, completed from reference TRBV9 and TRBJ1-3, reads DSGVTQTPKHLITATGQRVTLRCSPRSGDLSVYWYQQSLDQGLQFLIQYYNGEERAKGNILERFSAQQFPDLHSELNLSSLELGDSALYFCASSVAHRGDSGNTIYFGEGSWLTVV.

The chain recombines TRBV28 with TRBJ1-4; D is perhaps TRBD1 (6 bases). CDR3 size: 15 residues. Germline loops: CDR1 MDHEN, CDR2 SYDVKM. The V end lost 6 bases, the J end lost 0 bases, and 11 bases lay between the germline ends. CDR3 nucleotide sequence: TGTGCCAGCAGACGGGACATAGCAACTAATGAAAAACTGTTTTTT. This sequence encodes CASRRDIATNEKLFF.

This rearrangement joins TRBV6-4 to TRBJ2-3; 9 positions match TRBD2. V shed 6 bases, J shed 2 bases, and the junction held 3 bases outside the gene matches. The CDR3 sequence is 14 residues long. CDR1 is MRHNA and CDR2 is SNTAGT in the germline V gene. CDR3 amino acids: CASRASGNTDTQYF. For the CDR3, the DNA is TGTGCCAGCAGGGCTAGCGGGAACACAGATACGCAGTATTTT.

The genes are TRBV10-1 and TRBJ1-5; D is undetermined. Germline V CDR1 and CDR2: WNHNN, SYGVQD (reference sequence). This CDR3 contains 19 residues. With 0 bases removed from V and 0 bases from J, the gap between germline ends came to 18 bases. The chain's CDR3 is CASSESSIRPVYSNQPQHF. CDR3 coding DNA: TGCGCCAGCAGTGAGTCGAGTATCAGGCCTGTGTATAGCAATCAGCCCCAGCATTTT.

This clone was found once. V is TRBV5-1 and J is TRBJ2-7; TRBD1 aligns across 7 bases. The CDR3 consists of 14 residues. V trimming: 4 bases; J trimming: 4 bases; junction bases outside the gene matches: 8. CDR1 is SGHRS and CDR2 is YFSETQ in the germline V gene. As DNA, the CDR3 is TGCGCCAGCAGCCCCCGGGACAGAATATACGAGCAGTACTTC. Translated, it gives CASSPRDRIYEQYF.

This clone was seen just once. The chain uses TRBV9 and TRBJ2-3; no definite D call. This CDR3 comprises 15 residues. Germline assignment: CDR1 SGDLS and CDR2 YYNGEE. Trimming cost V 3 bases and J 4 bases, with 15 bases left between them. CDR3 DNA sequence: TGTGCCAGCAGCGGCCTCTCCGCGAGGCCAGATACGCAGTATTTT. This gives the protein CASSGLSARPDTQYF.

The CDR3 is CASSLGAHRGDTEAFF. The CDR3 region has the DNA TGCGCCAGCAGCTTGGGGGCGCACCGGGGTGACACTGAAGCTTTCTTT. This chain uses TRBV5-1 with TRBJ1-1, with unresolved D. From germline, CDR1 is SGHRS and CDR2 YFSETQ. This CDR3 is built from 16 residues. Trimming left V 0 bases short and J 3 bases short, with 15 bases between. Full variable domain (remainder filled in from reference TRBV5-1 and TRBJ1-1): KAGVTQTPRYLIKTRGQQVTLSCSPISGHRSVSWYQQTPGQGLQFLFEYFSETQRNKGNFPGRFSGRQFSNSRSEMNVSTLELGDSALYLCASSLGAHRGDTEAFFGQGTRLTVV.

This chain uses TRBV20-1 with TRBJ2-5, with 7 bases lining up with TRBD2. J was trimmed by 5 bases and V by 6 bases; bases with no gene match: 9. This CDR3 has 13 amino acids. Germline CDR1 DFQATT, CDR2 SNEGSKA (reference sequence). The CDR3 is CSASKIGGETQYF. In nucleotides, the CDR3 is TGCAGTGCCAGTAAGATCGGGGGGGAGACCCAGTACTTC.

Here the CDR3 DNA reads TGTGCCTGGAGTATACGGGGTGGCTCCTACGAGCAGTACTTC. As protein: CAWSIRGGSYEQYF. The chain is built from TRBV30 and TRBJ2-7; maybe TRBD2 (5 bases). V lost 2 bases and J 0 bases, leaving 11 bases between the germline ends. Germline V lookup: CDR1 GTSNPN, CDR2 SVGIG (reference sequence). This CDR3 is 14 amino acids long.

The chain has TRBV19 and TRBJ1-1; TRBD1 matches 9 bases. V dropped 4 bases and J dropped 6; count of bases not matched to a gene: 6. The CDR3 runs to 14 residues. Germline CDR1 is LNHDA and CDR2 is SQIVND (reference sequence). This CDR3 reads CASSNGQGHAEAFF. The CDR3 nucleotides are TGTGCCAGTAGTAACGGACAGGGGCACGCTGAAGCTTTCTTT. Based on the CDR3 plus reference TRBV19 and TRBJ1-1, the full variable domain is DGGITQSPKYLFRKEGQNVTLSCEQNLNHDAMYWYRQDPGQGLRLIYYSQIVNDFQKGDIAEGYSVSREKKESFPLTVTSAQKNPTAFYLCASSNGQGHAEAFFGQGTRLTVV.

The rearrangement uses TRBV21-1 and TRBJ2-7; TRBD2, as called in the table, went unchecked against the DNA. TRBV21-1 is reported as a pseudogene. This CDR3 is 15 amino acids long. The DNA for the CDR3 is TGTGCCAGCAGCGTGGGACTAGCGGACCACTACGAGCAGTACTTC. Protein: CASSVGLADHYEQYF.

J is TRBJ2-1 and V is TRBV2, with D hard to call. The germline gives CDR1 SNHLY, CDR2 FYNNEI. V was shortened by 7 bases and J by 5 bases, with 12 bases between the two germline ends. This CDR3 spans 13 amino acids. DNA for the CDR3: TGTGCCAGCACCGGTTCGAGCAACAATGAGCAGTTCTTC. Protein sequence: CASTGSSNNEQFF. Complete variable domain (other parts from reference TRBV2 and TRBJ2-1): EPEVTQTPSHQVTQMGQEVILRCVPISNHLYFYWYRQILGQKVEFLVSFYNNEISEKSEIFDDQFSVERPDGSNFTLKIRSTKLEDSAMYFCASTGSSNNEQFFGPGTRLTVL.

The chain carries TRBV28 and TRBJ2-1; tentative D call: TRBD1 (6 bases). The germline V gene has CDR1 MDHEN and CDR2 SYDVKM. Trimming left V 2 bases short and J 15 bases short, with 17 bases between. This CDR3 is 13 amino acids long. DNA for the CDR3: TGTGCCAGCAGTTTAACCACAGGGTCGGTCAGGTTCTTC. Its protein product is CASSLTTGSVRFF.

This rearrangement joins TRBV10-3 to TRBJ2-7; 7 bases fit TRBD2. The CDR3 consists of 13 residues. V lost 11 bases and J lost 3; bases outside the gene matches: 10. Looked up from germline, CDR1 is ENHRY and CDR2 is SYGVKD. For the CDR3, the DNA is TGTGCCTCTGGAAGGGGCGGGGGCTACGAGCAGTACTTC. Protein sequence: CASGRGGGYEQYF.

This chain connects TRBV24-1 to TRBJ2-3; D possibly corresponds to TRBD1 (5 bases). Deletions cut 2 bases from V and 5 bases from J, with 19 bases between. This CDR3 has 17 amino acids. Germline V lookup: CDR1 KGHDR, CDR2 SFDVKD. In DNA, the CDR3 is TGTGCCACCAGTGATTCCCGAGACGTGGACACCGGAGATACGCAGTATTTT. Its translation: CATSDSRDVDTGDTQYF.

V is TRBV19 and J is TRBJ1-2; TRBD1 aligns across 8 bases. V shed 5 bases, J shed 5 bases, and the junction held 7 bases outside the gene matches. This CDR3 has 14 residues. CDR1 and CDR2 from the germline V gene are LNHDA and SQIVND (reference sequence). The CDR3: CASSPGQGGYGYTF. The CDR3 nucleotides read TGTGCCAGTAGTCCCGGACAGGGTGGGTATGGCTACACCTTC. The full variable domain, in which reference TRBV19 and TRBJ1-2 provide the parts outside the CDR3, is DGGITQSPKYLFRKEGQNVTLSCEQNLNHDAMYWYRQDPGQGLRLIYYSQIVNDFQKGDIAEGYSVSREKKESFPLTVTSAQKNPTAFYLCASSPGQGGYGYTFGSGTRLTVV.

This sequence joins TRBV28 and TRBJ2-6; tentatively, D is TRBD1 (5 bases). The CDR3 totals 15 residues. V lost 10 bases and J 2 bases, leaving 15 bases between the germline ends. Germline values: CDR1 MDHEN, CDR2 SYDVKM. The CDR3 region has the DNA TGTGCCATCCGAGCTTCCAGGGCTGGGGCCAACGTCCTGACTTTC. Encoded protein: CAIRASRAGANVLTF.

The J gene is TRBJ2-4, the V gene TRBV4-1; 8 nucleotides line up with TRBD1. The CDR3 consists of 14 residues. Germline CDR1 reads MGHRA; CDR2 reads YSYEKL. Trimming at V came to 4 bases and at J to 4 bases, leaving 3 bases not matched to a gene. CDR3 amino acids: CASSPGQAKNIQYF. DNA for the CDR3: TGCGCCAGCAGCCCGGGACAGGCGAAAAACATTCAGTACTTC.

CDR3 loop: CASSSNADTQYF. As DNA, the CDR3 is TGTGCCAGCAGTTCTAATGCAGATACGCAGTATTTT. This chain connects TRBV28 to TRBJ2-3; D call uncertain. Germline V gives CDR1 MDHEN, CDR2 SYDVKM. Trimming took 4 bases from V and 4 from J, leaving 6 bases between them. The CDR3 spans 12 residues.

The chain uses TRBV3-1 (or the pseudogene TRBV3-2) and TRBJ2-7, with a tentative D call TRBD2 (6 bases). The CDR3 is made up of 17 amino acids. CDR1 is LGHDT and CDR2 is YNNKEL in the germline V gene (reference sequence). Trimming shortened V by 6 bases and J by 0 bases, and 21 bases separated the two germline ends. For the CDR3, the DNA is TGTGCCAGCAGTCGAGCGGGCGTGGGGGAGCACTCCTACGAGCAGTACTTC. Protein product: CASSRAGVGEHSYEQYF.